This T cell receptor beta chain was sequenced in a study of blood T cell repertoires in COVID-19. The CDR3 length is 15 residues. Germline lookup yields CDR1 SNHLY and CDR2 FYNNEI. The V gene end was trimmed by 6 bases and the J gene end by 7 bases; junction bases not matched to a gene: 9. Profiled with immunoSEQ multiplex PCR; TCRdb holds only in-frame clones, not every one. The sample has approximately 100,000 clones; about 85% are singletons. Sequencing was done on a sample of peripheral blood. This rearrangement joins TRBV2 to TRBJ2-2, with 9 bases matching TRBD1. The receptor comes from a human donor in a cohort sampled during active COVID-19. The CDR3 DNA follows: TGTGCCAGCAGCCCGAGGACAGGGGTATACGGGGAGCTGTTTTTT. This codes for CASSPRTGVYGELFF.